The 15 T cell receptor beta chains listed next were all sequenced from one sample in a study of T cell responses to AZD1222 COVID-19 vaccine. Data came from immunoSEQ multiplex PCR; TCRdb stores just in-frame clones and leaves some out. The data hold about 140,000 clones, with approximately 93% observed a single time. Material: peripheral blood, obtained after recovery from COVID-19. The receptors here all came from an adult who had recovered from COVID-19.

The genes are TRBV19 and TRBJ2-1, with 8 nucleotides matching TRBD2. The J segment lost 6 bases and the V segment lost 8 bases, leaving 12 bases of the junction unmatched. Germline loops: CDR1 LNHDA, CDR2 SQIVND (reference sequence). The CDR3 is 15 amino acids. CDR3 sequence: CASRSSGKPTNEQFF. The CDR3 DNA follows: TGTGCCAGTCGCAGTAGCGGGAAACCCACCAATGAGCAGTTCTTC.

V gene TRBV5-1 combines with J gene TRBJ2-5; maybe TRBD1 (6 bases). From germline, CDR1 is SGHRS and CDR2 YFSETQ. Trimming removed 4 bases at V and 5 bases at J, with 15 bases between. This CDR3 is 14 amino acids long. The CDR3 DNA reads TGCGCCAGCAGCATGGGACAACCCAGGGAGACCCAGTACTTC. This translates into CASSMGQPRETQYF.

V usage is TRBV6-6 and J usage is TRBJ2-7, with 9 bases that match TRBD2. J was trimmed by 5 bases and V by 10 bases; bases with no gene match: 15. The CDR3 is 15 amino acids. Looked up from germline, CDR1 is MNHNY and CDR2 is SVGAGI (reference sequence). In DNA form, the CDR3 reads TGTGCCACCGTGTTAGGAAGTAGCGGGAGCCACGAGCAGTACTTC. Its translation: CATVLGSSGSHEQYF.

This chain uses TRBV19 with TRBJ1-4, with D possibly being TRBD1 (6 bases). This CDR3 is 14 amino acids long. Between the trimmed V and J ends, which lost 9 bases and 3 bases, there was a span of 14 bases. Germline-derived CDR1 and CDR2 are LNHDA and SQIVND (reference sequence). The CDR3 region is CASSGGAANEKLFF. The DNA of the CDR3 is TGTGCCAGCAGTGGGGGGGCGGCTAATGAAAAACTGTTTTTT.

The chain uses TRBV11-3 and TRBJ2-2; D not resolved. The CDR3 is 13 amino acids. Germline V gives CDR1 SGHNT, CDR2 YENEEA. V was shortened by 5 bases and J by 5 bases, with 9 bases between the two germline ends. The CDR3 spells CASSPQGTGELFF. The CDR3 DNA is TGTGCCAGCAGCCCCCAAGGGACCGGGGAGCTGTTTTTT.

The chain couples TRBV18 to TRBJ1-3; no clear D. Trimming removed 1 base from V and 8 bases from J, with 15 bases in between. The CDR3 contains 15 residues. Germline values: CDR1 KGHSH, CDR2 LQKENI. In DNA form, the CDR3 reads TGTGCCAGCTCACCACAGGAACATCAACGACACACCATATATTTT. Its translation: CASSPQEHQRHTIYF. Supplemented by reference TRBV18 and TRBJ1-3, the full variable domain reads NAGVMQNPRHLVRRRGQEARLRCSPMKGHSHVYWYRQLPEEGLKFMVYLQKENIIDESGMPKERFSAEFPKEGPSILRIQQVVRGDSAAYFCASSPQEHQRHTIYFGEGSWLTVV.

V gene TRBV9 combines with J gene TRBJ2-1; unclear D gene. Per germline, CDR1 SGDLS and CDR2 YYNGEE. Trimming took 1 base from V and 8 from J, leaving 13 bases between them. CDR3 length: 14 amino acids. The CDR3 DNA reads TGTGCCAGCAGCGTACGAAGCGTGACTGATGAGCAGTTCTTC. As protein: CASSVRSVTDEQFF.

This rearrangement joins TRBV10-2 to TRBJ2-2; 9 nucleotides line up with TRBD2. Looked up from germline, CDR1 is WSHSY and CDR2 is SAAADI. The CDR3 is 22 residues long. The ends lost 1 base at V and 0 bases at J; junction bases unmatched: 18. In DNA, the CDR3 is TGCGCCAGCAGTGAGTTCCCGACAGTCACCCGATCTAGCGGGACGAACACCGGGGAGCTGTTTTTT. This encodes CASSEFPTVTRSSGTNTGELFF.

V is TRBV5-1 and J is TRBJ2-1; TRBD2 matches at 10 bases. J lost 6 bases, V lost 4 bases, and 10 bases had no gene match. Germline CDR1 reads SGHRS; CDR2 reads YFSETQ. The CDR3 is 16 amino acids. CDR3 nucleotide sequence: TGCGCCAGCAGCCTGTTAGCGGGAGGAGGAAGCAATGAGCAGTTCTTC. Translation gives CASSLLAGGGSNEQFF.

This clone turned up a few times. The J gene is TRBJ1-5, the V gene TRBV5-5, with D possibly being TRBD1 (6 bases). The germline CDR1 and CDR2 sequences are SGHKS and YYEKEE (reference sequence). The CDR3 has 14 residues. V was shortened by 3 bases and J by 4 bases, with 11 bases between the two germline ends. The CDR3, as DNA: TGTGCCAGCAGCTCCCAGGGGTTAAATCAGCCCCAGCATTTT. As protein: CASSSQGLNQPQHF.

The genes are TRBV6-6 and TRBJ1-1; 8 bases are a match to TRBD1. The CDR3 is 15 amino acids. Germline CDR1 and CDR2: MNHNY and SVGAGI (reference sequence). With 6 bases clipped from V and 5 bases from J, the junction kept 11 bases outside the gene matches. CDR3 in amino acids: CASSLLTDRGTEAFF. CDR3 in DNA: TGTGCCAGCAGCCTACTGACAGACAGGGGAACTGAAGCTTTCTTT.

DNA of the CDR3: TGCGCCAGCACCCGACTGCGACTAGCGGGAGGCTCGGATACGCAGTATTTT. This encodes CASTRLRLAGGSDTQYF. The chain joins TRBV10-2 to TRBJ2-3, with 13 bases matching TRBD2. Trimming cost V 7 bases and J 6 bases; bases outside gene matches: 13. Germline V gives CDR1 WSHSY, CDR2 SAAADI. The CDR3 is made up of 17 amino acids.

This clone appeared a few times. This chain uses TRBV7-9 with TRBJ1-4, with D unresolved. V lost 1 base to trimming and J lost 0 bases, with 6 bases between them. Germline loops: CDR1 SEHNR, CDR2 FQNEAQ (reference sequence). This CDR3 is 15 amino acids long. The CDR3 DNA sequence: TGTGCCAGCAGCTTAGGGCACACAACTAATGAAAAACTGTTTTTT. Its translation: CASSLGHTTNEKLFF.

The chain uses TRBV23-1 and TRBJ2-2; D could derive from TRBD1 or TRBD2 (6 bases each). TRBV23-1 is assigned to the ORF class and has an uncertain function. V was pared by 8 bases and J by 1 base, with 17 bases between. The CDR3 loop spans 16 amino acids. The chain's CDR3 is CASHTTGRGNTGELFF. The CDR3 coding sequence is TGCGCCAGCCATACTACAGGGCGGGGGAACACCGGGGAGCTGTTTTTT.

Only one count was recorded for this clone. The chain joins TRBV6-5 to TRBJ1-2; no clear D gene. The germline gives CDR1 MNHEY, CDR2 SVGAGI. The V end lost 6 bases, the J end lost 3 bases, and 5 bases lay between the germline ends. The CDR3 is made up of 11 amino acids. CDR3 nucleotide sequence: TGTGCCAGCAGGGCGGACTATGGCTACACCTTC. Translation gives CASRADYGYTF.